This T cell receptor beta chain was obtained from a study of blood T cell repertoires in COVID-19. The method was immunoSEQ multiplex PCR; TCRdb's version includes in-frame clones alone and lacks a portion of them. The repertoire has about 160,000 clones, roughly 89% of them found once; the top ten carry over 9%. This clone was seen at least ten times. Source material: peripheral blood. The sequence came from a woman in her 70s with COVID-19, enrolled during active disease.

The CDR3 DNA follows: TGTGCCAGCAGTGAAAAGGGGAGACTAGTCTTAACAGAGACCCAGTACTTC. Translating it yields CASSEKGRLVLTETQYF. The chain joins TRBV25-1 to TRBJ2-5; tentative D call: TRBD2 (6 bases). Germline V gene sequence: CDR1 MGHDK, CDR2 SYGVNS. The CDR3 consists of 17 residues. Trimming removed 2 bases from V and 4 bases from J, with 20 bases in between.